The next 4 T cell receptor beta chains were all read from a single sample in a study of shared clonotypes between healthy human individuals. Libraries were prepared by immunoSEQ multiplex PCR; TCRdb keeps only in-frame clonotypes and omits some of them. The repertoire holds fewer than 1.8 million clones, with around 98.5% as singletons. Sequenced material: naive CD4+ T cells sorted from blood. Indicated subset: CD45RA+ positively selected. The receptors originated from a man between 25 and 39 years old in good health.

The chain links TRBV14 to TRBJ2-1; maybe TRBD2 (6 bases). The V end was cut by 4 bases, the J end by 2 bases, with 18 bases between. Germline CDR1 and CDR2: SGHDN and FVKESK. CDR3 length: 17 amino acids. CDR3 amino acids: CASSPFVASVTYNEQFF. Written as DNA, the CDR3 is TGTGCCAGCAGCCCTTTTGTGGCTAGCGTCACCTACAATGAGCAGTTCTTC.

This sequence joins TRBV27 and TRBJ1-5; D ambiguous. This CDR3 has 16 residues. The germline V gene has CDR1 MNHEY and CDR2 SMNVEV (reference sequence). V was shortened by 3 bases and J by 0 bases, with 12 bases between the two germline ends. In DNA, the CDR3 is TGTGCCAGCAGTTTGGTAGGGCTGTCTAGCAATCAGCCCCAGCATTTT. It specifies CASSLVGLSSNQPQHF.

The chain uses TRBV10-1 and TRBJ2-1; D is ambiguous. The CDR3 is 13 residues long. CDR1 is WNHNN, CDR2 SYGVQD, per germline (reference sequence). Trimming shortened V by 4 bases and J by 6 bases, and 10 bases separated the two germline ends. CDR3 in DNA: TGCGCCAGCAGTGCGGCAGTAGTCAATGAGCAGTTCTTC. It specifies CASSAAVVNEQFF.

The CDR3 bases are TGTGCCAGCAGTAAGGGTTTGGGCAATCAGCCCCAGCATTTT. Its protein is CASSKGLGNQPQHF. This chain connects TRBV2 to TRBJ1-5; D remains ambiguous. V was clipped by 5 bases and J by 2 bases, with 10 bases between them. Per the germline V gene, CDR1 is SNHLY and CDR2 is FYNNEI. The CDR3 has 14 amino acids.